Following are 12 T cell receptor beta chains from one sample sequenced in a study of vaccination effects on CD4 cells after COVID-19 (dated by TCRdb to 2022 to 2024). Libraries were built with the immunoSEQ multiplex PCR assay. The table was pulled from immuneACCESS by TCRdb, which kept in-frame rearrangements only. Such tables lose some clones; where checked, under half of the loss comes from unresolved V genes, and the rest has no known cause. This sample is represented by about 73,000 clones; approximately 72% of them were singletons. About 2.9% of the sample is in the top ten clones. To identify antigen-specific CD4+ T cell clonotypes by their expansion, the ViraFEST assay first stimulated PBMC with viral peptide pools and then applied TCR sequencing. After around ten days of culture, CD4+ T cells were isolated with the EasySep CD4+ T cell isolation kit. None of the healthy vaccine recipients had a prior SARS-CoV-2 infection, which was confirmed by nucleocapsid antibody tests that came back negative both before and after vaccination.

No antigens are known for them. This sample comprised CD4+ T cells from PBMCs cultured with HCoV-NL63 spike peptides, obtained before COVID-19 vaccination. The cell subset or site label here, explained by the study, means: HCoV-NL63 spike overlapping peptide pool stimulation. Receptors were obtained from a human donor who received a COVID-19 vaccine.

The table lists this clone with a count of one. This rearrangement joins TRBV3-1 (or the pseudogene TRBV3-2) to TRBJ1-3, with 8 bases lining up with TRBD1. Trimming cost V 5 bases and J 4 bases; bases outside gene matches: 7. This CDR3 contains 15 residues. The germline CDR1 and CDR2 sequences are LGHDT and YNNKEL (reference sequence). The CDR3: CASSITGGRGNTIYF. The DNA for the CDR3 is TGTGCCAGCAGCATAACAGGGGGTCGAGGAAACACCATATATTTT.

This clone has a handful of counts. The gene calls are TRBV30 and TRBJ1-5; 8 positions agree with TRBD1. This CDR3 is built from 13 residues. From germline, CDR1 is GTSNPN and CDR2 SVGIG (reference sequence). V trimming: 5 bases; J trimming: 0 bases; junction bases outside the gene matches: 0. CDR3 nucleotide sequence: TGTGCCTGGGGACAGGGTAGCAATCAGCCCCAGCATTTT. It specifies CAWGQGSNQPQHF. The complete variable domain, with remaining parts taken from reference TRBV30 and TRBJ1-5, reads SQTIHQWPATLVQPVGSPLSLECTVEGTSNPNLYWYRQAAGRGLQLLFYSVGIGQISSEVPQNLSASRPQDRQFILSSKKLLLSDSGFYLCAWGQGSNQPQHFGDGTRLSIL.

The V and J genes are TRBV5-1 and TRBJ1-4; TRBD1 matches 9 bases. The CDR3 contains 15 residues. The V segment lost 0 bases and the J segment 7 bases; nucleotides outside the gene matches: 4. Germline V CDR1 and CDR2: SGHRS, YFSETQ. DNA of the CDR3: TGCGCCAGCAGCTTGGCCAAGGACAGGGGTGAAAAACTGTTTTTT. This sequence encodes CASSLAKDRGEKLFF.

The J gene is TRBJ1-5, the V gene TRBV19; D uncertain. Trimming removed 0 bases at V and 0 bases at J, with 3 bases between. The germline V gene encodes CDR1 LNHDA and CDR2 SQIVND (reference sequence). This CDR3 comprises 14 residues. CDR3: CASSIENSNQPQHF. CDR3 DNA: TGTGCCAGTAGTATAGAAAATAGCAATCAGCCCCAGCATTTT.

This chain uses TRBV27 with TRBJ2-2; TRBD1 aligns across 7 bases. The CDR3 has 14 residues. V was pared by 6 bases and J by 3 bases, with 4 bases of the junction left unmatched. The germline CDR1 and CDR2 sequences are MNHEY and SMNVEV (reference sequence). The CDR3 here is CASRLDRYTGELFF. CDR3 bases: TGTGCCAGCAGACTGGACAGGTACACCGGGGAGCTGTTTTTT.

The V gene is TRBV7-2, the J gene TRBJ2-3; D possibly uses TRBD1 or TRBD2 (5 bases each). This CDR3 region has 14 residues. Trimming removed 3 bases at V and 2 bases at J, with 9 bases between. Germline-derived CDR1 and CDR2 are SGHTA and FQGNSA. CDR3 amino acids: CASSLGTPTDTQYF. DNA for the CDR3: TGTGCCAGCAGCTTGGGGACCCCCACAGATACGCAGTATTTT.

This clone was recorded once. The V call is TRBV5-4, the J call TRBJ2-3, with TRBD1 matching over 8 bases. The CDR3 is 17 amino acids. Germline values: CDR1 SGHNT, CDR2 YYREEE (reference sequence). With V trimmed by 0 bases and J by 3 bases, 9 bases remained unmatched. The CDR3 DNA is TGTGCCAGCAGCTTGGGTGGCAGGGGGCGCGAGACAGATACGCAGTATTTT. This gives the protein CASSLGGRGRETDTQYF. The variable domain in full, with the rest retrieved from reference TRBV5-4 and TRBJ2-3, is ETGVTQSPTHLIKTRGQQVTLRCSSQSGHNTVSWYQQALGQGPQFIFQYYREEENGRGNFPPRFSGLQFPNYSSELNVNALELDDSALYLCASSLGGRGRETDTQYFGPGTRLTVL.

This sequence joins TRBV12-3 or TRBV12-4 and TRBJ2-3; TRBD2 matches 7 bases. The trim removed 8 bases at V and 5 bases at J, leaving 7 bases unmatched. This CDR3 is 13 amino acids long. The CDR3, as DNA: TGTGCCAGCTCCCGGGGGGAGGTAGATACGCAGTATTTT. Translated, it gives CASSRGEVDTQYF.

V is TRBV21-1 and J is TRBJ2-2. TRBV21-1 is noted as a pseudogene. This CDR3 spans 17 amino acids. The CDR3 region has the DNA TGTGCCAGCAGAGGCAGTACCTTTTTCGCGAACACCGGGGAGCTGTTTTTT. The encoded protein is CASRGSTFFANTGELFF.

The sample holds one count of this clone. The CDR3 spells CASSHATGFGEKLFF. CDR3 bases: TGTGCCAGCAGCCACGCGACAGGGTTTGGTGAAAAACTGTTTTTT. V usage is TRBV3-1 (or the pseudogene TRBV3-2) and J usage is TRBJ1-4; TRBD1 matches at 7 bases. Germline-derived CDR1 and CDR2 are LGHDT and YNNKEL (reference sequence). Trimming took 3 bases from V and 7 from J; bases not matched to a gene: 8. The CDR3 runs to 15 residues.

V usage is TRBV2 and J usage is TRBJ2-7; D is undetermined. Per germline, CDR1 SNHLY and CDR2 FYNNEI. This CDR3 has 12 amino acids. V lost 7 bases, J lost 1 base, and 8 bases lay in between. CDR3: CASTSASYEQYV. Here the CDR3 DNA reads TGTGCCAGCACGTCCGCTTCCTACGAGCAGTACGTC.

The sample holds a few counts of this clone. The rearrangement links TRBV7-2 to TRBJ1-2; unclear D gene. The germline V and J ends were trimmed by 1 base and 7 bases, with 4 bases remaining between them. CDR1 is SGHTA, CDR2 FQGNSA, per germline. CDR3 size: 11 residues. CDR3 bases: TGTGCCAGCAGCTTAGTCGGTGGCTACACCTTC. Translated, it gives CASSLVGGYTF.